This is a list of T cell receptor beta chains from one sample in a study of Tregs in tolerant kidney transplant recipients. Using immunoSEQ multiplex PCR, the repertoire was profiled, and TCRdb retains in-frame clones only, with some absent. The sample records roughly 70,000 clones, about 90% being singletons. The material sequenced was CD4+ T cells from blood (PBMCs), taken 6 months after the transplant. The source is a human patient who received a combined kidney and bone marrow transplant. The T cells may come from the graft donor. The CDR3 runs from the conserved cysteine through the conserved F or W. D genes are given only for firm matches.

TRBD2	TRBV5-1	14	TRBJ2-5	TGCGCCAGCAGCTCGGGAGGGCTTGAAGAGACCCAGTACTTC	CASSSGGLEETQYF
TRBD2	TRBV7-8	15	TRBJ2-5	TGTGCCAGCAGCCCTAGGTCTAGCGGGGACGAGACCCAGTACTTC	CASSPRSSGDETQYF
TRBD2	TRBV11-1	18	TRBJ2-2	TGTGCCAGCAGCCTTCAACCAGCGGGAGGGGGATTAGGAGGGGAGCTGTTTTTT	CASSLQPAGGGLGGELFF
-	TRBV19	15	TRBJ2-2	TGTGCCAGTAGTATCGGGACACGGCTGTCCGGGGAGCTGTTTTTT	CASSIGTRLSGELFF
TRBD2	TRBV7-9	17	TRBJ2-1	TGTGCCAGCAGCGACCCGGGACTAGCGGGAGGGAACAATGAGCAGTTCTTC	CASSDPGLAGGNNEQFF
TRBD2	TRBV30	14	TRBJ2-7	TGTGCCTGGAGAAAAGCGGGAGGGTACAACGAGCAGTACTTC	CAWRKAGGYNEQYF
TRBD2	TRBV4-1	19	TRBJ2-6	TGCGCCAGCAGCCCGAGGGCGACTAGCGGGAACTCTGGGGCCAACGTCCTGACTTTC	CASSPRATSGNSGANVLTF
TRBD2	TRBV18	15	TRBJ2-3	TGTGCCAGCTCACCCGTAGGCGGGAGTCCAGATACGCAGTATTTT	CASSPVGGSPDTQYF
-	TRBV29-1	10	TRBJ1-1	TGCAGCGCCCTTCTCACTGAAGCTTTCTTT	CSALLTEAFF
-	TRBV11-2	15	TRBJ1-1	TGTGCCAGCAGCTTAGTTTCTGGGGGCTACACTGAAGCTTTCTTT	CASSLVSGGYTEAFF
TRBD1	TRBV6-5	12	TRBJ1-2	TGTGCCAGCACAACAGGGGGCTATGGCTACACCTTC	CASTTGGYGYTF
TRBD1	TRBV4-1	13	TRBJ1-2	TGCGCCAGCAGCCAAACAGGGGGCAGCGGCTACACCTTC	CASSQTGGSGYTF
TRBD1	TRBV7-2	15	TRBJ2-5	TGTGCCAGCAGCCACCCCTGGGACAGTCGAGAGACCCAGTACTTC	CASSHPWDSRETQYF
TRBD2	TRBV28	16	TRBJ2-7	TGTGCCAGCAGCCTTGGCGGGCGGGGGGCCTTATACGAGCAGTACTTC	CASSLGGRGALYEQYF